The 17 T cell receptor beta chains reported below all come from one sample, sequenced in a study of spatial heterogeneity in lung cancer. Stated time point: blood taken at disease recurrence. Frozen PBMC, nontumor lung or tumor provided whole RNA, which was sequenced unsorted. TCRdb independently ran MiXCR on the 5' RACE reads; one entry per CDR3 protein. The table records around 10,000 distinct CDR3 sequences, around 4.2% of them present only once. Sequenced material: PBMCs, taken at recurrence. These receptors originate from a female donor with early-stage non-small cell lung cancer.

This clonotype appeared many times. Since the library was made to target alpha chains, this beta chain is a stray read and its abundance is not meaningful. The rearrangement joins TRBV10-3 to TRBJ1-3; D may be TRBD1 (6 bases). The germline V gene encodes CDR1 ENHRY and CDR2 SYGVKD. The CDR3 length is 13 residues. Deletions cut 6 bases from V and 0 bases from J, with 6 bases between. The CDR3: CAIRDSSGNTIYF. DNA for the CDR3: TGTGCCATCAGGGACAGCTCTGGAAACACCATATATTTT.

This clonotype has at least ten counts. The size of this beta chain means little, since it is a stray read in a library made for alpha chains. J is TRBJ2-1 and V is TRBV2, with 16 bases aligning to TRBD2. V lost 2 bases to trimming and J lost 7 bases; unmatched junction nucleotides: 5. The germline CDR1 and CDR2 sequences are SNHLY and FYNNEI. The CDR3 covers 17 residues. CDR3 region: CASSEFKGLAGGNEQFF. Here the CDR3 DNA reads TGTGCCAGCAGTGAATTTAAGGGACTAGCGGGGGGGAATGAGCAGTTCTTC.

In regard to this clonotype: This beta chain represents an off-target read in a library built for alpha chains; its size is of limited meaning. This chain connects TRBV10-3 to TRBJ1-3; D might be TRBD1 (5 bases). The CDR3 has 14 amino acids. V lost 10 bases and J 4 bases, leaving 17 bases between the germline ends. The germline V gene has CDR1 ENHRY and CDR2 SYGVKD. CDR3 sequence: CASKDSGSGNTIYF. The CDR3 DNA is TGTGCCAGCAAAGACAGCGGGAGCGGAAACACCATATATTTT.

By frequency in the sample, this clonotype is medium-sized (0.01 to 0.1%). This beta chain is a stray read from a library made for alpha chains; its abundance is not meaningful. The gene calls are TRBV7-9 and TRBJ2-2; perhaps D is TRBD1 or TRBD2 (5 bases each). Trimming shortened V by 0 bases and J by 5 bases, and 10 bases separated the two germline ends. The CDR3 is made up of 15 amino acids. Germline V gene sequence: CDR1 SEHNR, CDR2 FQNEAQ (reference sequence). CDR3 residues: CASSLAGPDTGELFF. In DNA form, the CDR3 reads TGTGCCAGCAGCTTAGCGGGACCTGATACCGGGGAGCTGTTTTTT.

This clonotype is medium-sized in the sample. This beta chain represents an off-target read in a library built for alpha chains; its size is of limited meaning. The chain is built from TRBV29-1 and TRBJ2-3; TRBD1 might be the D (5 bases). Germline V gives CDR1 SQVTM, CDR2 ANQGSEA. The V end lost 2 bases, the J end lost 1 base, and 7 bases lay between the germline ends. This CDR3 region has 13 residues. The CDR3: CSVESRGTDTQYF. In nucleotides, the CDR3 is TGCAGCGTTGAATCCAGGGGCACAGATACGCAGTATTTT.

This clonotype has a count of ten or more. For a library built for alpha chains, this beta chain is a stray read; little rests on its size. The V gene is TRBV9, the J gene TRBJ2-1, with TRBD1 as a possible D gene (5 bases). Germline-derived CDR1 and CDR2 are SGDLS and YYNGEE. Deletions cut 4 bases from V and 4 bases from J, with 27 bases between. The CDR3 sequence is 19 residues long. DNA for the CDR3: TGTGCCAGCAGCTCCCCTACTGGTGACAGCACCGCTGGGTACAATGAGCAGTTCTTC. Its protein is CASSSPTGDSTAGYNEQFF.

At least ten counts were recorded for this clonotype. In a library made to pick up alpha chains, this beta chain is a stray read with a size that means little. This chain uses TRBV28 with TRBJ1-1, with D possibly matching TRBD1 (6 bases). Germline V gene lookup returns CDR1 MDHEN and CDR2 SYDVKM. The CDR3 is 13 amino acids. Trimming took 5 bases from V and 9 from J, leaving 16 bases between them. CDR3 bases: TGTGCCAGCAGTATGACCCTTGGACAGCAAGCTTTCTTT. It translates to CASSMTLGQQAFF.

Within the sample, this clonotype is medium-sized. Because the library targeted alpha chains, this beta chain is an off-target read whose size means little. This chain connects TRBV4-1 to TRBJ2-7, with TRBD1 matching 7 bases. Germline V gives CDR1 MGHRA, CDR2 YSYEKL. The CDR3 runs to 15 residues. Unmatched junction bases numbered 11, after V lost 4 bases and J lost 5 bases. The CDR3 nucleotides read TGCGCCAGCAGCCGCGTGACAGGGAGAGAAAACGAGCAGTACTTC. Translated, it gives CASSRVTGRENEQYF.

This clonotype has at least ten counts. Because this beta chain is a stray read in a library intended to capture alpha chains, its abundance should not be given much weight. The chain has TRBV28 and TRBJ2-7, with D hard to call. Per the germline V gene, CDR1 is MDHEN and CDR2 is SYDVKM. The CDR3 extends over 11 amino acids. V lost 10 bases, J lost 6 bases, and 13 bases lay in between. The CDR3 nucleotides are TGTGCCACCAGGCTGGTGGCCGAGCAGTACTTC. Residues: CATRLVAEQYF.

This clonotype has at least ten counts. The conserved final phenylalanine or tryptophan is absent from the CDR3, which likely points to a read error. The DNA is left out, because the CDR3 cannot be placed on it with certainty; the CDR3 is given as TCRdb lists it. A library prepared for alpha chains yielded this beta chain as an off-target read; its size is of little meaning. V is TRBV20-1 and J is TRBJ1-1; no check of the table's D call, TRBD1, against the DNA was made. CDR1 DFQATT and CDR2 SNEGSKA come from the germline V gene (reference sequence). The CDR3 extends over 17 residues, inclusive of both ends. CDR3 in amino acids: CSARASFGRSGQGVLRI.

This clonotype occurred many times. Because the library targeted alpha chains, this beta chain is an off-target read whose size means little. The chain carries TRBV7-3 and TRBJ2-1, with D maybe TRBD2 (6 bases). CDR1 is SGHTA, CDR2 FQGTGA, per germline. This CDR3 contains 15 residues. The V end lost 2 bases, the J end lost 4 bases, and 12 bases lay between the germline ends. The CDR3 nucleotides are TGTGCCAGCAGCTTAGCAGGACTAACTTACAATGAGCAGTTCTTC. Protein: CASSLAGLTYNEQFF.

This clonotype is a singleton in its sample. A read error may be the cause here, since a much bigger clone is one base away. This beta chain slipped into a library made for alpha chains as a stray read, so its size is not meaningful. J is TRBJ1-4 and V is TRBV2; perhaps TRBD1 as D (6 bases). The CDR3 spans 17 residues. CDR1 SNHLY and CDR2 FYNNEI come from the germline V gene. CDR3 loop: CASKWPADRATNERLFF. CDR3 sequence (DNA): TGTGCCAGCAAGTGGCCCGCGGACAGAGCAACTAATGAAAGACTGTTTTTT.

This clonotype occurred many times. Because this beta chain is a stray read in a library intended to capture alpha chains, its abundance should not be given much weight. The chain combines TRBV24-1 with TRBJ2-1; weak D call: TRBD2 (5 bases). The CDR3 totals 12 residues. Germline V gene data show CDR1 as KGHDR and CDR2 as SFDVKD. Trimming shortened V by 3 bases and J by 9 bases, and 8 bases separated the two germline ends. The CDR3 coding sequence is TGTGCCACCAGTGATCCGGGGTCTGAGCAGTTCTTC. This gives the protein CATSDPGSEQFF.

The sample holds many counts of this clonotype. The library was prepared for alpha chains; this beta chain is a stray read, so its frequency means little. The V gene is TRBV12-3 or TRBV12-4, the J gene TRBJ1-3; TRBD1 might be the D (6 bases). The CDR3 contains 13 residues. With 7 bases removed from V and 4 bases from J, the gap between germline ends came to 11 bases. The CDR3 DNA reads as TGTGCCAGCACCAGGGACACCGGAAACACCATATATTTT. It translates to CASTRDTGNTIYF.

As to this clonotype: Being off target in a library aimed at alpha chains, this beta chain has a size of little meaning. V and J are TRBV4-2 and TRBJ2-3, with 9 bases matching TRBD2. The V gene end was trimmed by 7 bases and the J gene end by 4 bases; junction bases not matched to a gene: 9. Germline-derived CDR1 and CDR2 are LGHNA and YNFKEQ. This CDR3 is 15 amino acids long. Here the CDR3 DNA reads TGTGCCAGCACAAGGGAAGCGGGGGGATCAGATACGCAGTATTTT. This translates into CASTREAGGSDTQYF.

This clonotype was detected many times. This beta chain is an unintended read in a library built for alpha chains; its size means little. V gene TRBV5-6 combines with J gene TRBJ2-7, with D unresolved. Germline CDR1 is SGHDT and CDR2 is YYEEEE. The CDR3 spans 14 residues. The germline V and J ends were trimmed by 7 bases and 3 bases, with 17 bases remaining between them. The CDR3 DNA follows: TGTGCCAGCCTCCGGCCCCCAGAACTCTACGAGCAGTACTTC. Translating it yields CASLRPPELYEQYF.

This clonotype was recorded at least ten times. This beta chain is a stray sequence in a library constructed for alpha chains; its clone size is not meaningful. The V call is TRBV29-1, the J call TRBJ2-2; the D gene is possibly TRBD2 (6 bases). CDR3 length equals 14 residues. Looked up from germline, CDR1 is SQVTM and CDR2 is ANQGSEA. Trimming left V 6 bases short and J 4 bases short, with 15 bases between. The CDR3 spells CSVMTSGSTGELFF. The DNA for the CDR3 is TGCAGCGTAATGACATCCGGGAGCACCGGGGAGCTGTTTTTT.